The T cell receptor (beta chain) described here comes from a study of T cell changes during pregnancy in multiple sclerosis (dated by TCRdb to the late 2010s). For context, the study as a whole: In women with multiple sclerosis, the researchers looked at how the T cell repertoire shifted as pregnancy progressed.

Looking up the germline V gene yields CDR1 MNHNS and CDR2 SASEGT. Unmatched junction bases come to 5, with V trimmed by 8 bases and J by 7 bases. The CDR3 contains 13 residues, cysteine and phenylalanine counted. The sequence is cut down to CDR3 DNA, 39 bases in frame from base 1. Library prep was done by the immunoSEQ multiplex PCR assay. Sourced from immuneACCESS, this table was stored by TCRdb with only in-frame sequences that have V and J called. A share of the clones is absent; for the studies checked, an unresolved V gene accounts for under half, and the remainder has no known explanation. In this sample the table shows around 63,000 clones, about nine tenths of which occur a single time. The ten largest clones add up to about 2.2% of the sample. This clone occurred once. This clone's antigen is unknown. No much larger clone is present one base from it, and per-base qualities are unavailable.

This material consisted of peripheral blood, taken in the third trimester of pregnancy. This receptor chain uses TRBV6-1 and TRBJ1-5; the junction holds 10 bases that match TRBD1. The sequence was obtained from a female donor in good health, enrolled as a control in a pregnancy study. The CDR3 region has the sequence CASGTGEAQPQHF. The DNA sequence reads TGTGCCAGCGGGACAGGGGAAGCGCAGCCCCAGCATTTT.